A selection of T cell receptor beta chains follows, all from one sample in a study of low-dose radiotherapy and immunotherapy resistance in tumors. TCRdb re-called the reads with MiXCR, one entry per CDR3 protein. The sample shows tens of thousands of distinct CDR3 sequences, 12% of them seen only once. Sample: PBMCs, taken before treatment. All receptors come from a female donor with ovarian cancer. CDR3s include the opening cysteine and the closing phenylalanine or tryptophan. D genes are given only for firm matches. Clone sizes are given selectively: once, few, many, or a class where the clone is expanded.

size,J,length,D,V,CDR3,DNA
NA,TRBJ2-7,13,NA,TRBV3-1,CASSQGDLWEQYF,TGTGCCAGCAGCCAAGGGGACCTGTGGGAGCAGTACTTC
many,TRBJ1-5,13,TRBD1,TRBV6-2/TRBV6-3,CASSWGQNQPQHF,TGTGCCAGCAGTTGGGGACAGAATCAGCCCCAGCATTTT
many,TRBJ1-1,12,NA,TRBV10-3,CATGRGNTEAFF,TGTGCCACAGGCAGGGGGAACACTGAAGCTTTCTTT
once,TRBJ2-5,14,NA,TRBV6-6,CASSYGGGQETQYF,TGTGCCAGCAGTTACGGTGGGGGCCAAGAGACCCAGTACTTC
many,TRBJ2-4,16,TRBD1,TRBV2,CASRGRTGEAKNIQYF,TGTGCCAGCAGAGGGAGGACAGGGGAAGCCAAAAACATTCAGTACTTC
many,TRBJ2-3,16,NA,TRBV1,CTSTFFGWRGEHTQYF,TGCACCAGCACCTTTTTTGGTTGGCGGGGGGAACATACGCAGTATTTT
NA,TRBJ2-1,18,TRBD2,TRBV20-1,CSARELAGAGGYYNEQFF,TGCAGTGCTAGAGAACTAGCGGGAGCCGGGGGATACTACAATGAGCAGTTCTTC
many,TRBJ1-1,14,TRBD1,TRBV28,CATARAGGFTEAFF,TGTGCCACCGCCCGGGCAGGGGGCTTTACTGAAGCTTTCTTT
many,TRBJ2-3,12,NA,TRBV3-1,CASSQVVDTQYF,TGTGCCAGCAGCCAAGTGGTGGATACGCAGTATTTT
NA,TRBJ2-1,18,TRBD2,TRBV2,CASSELSPGTSGYNEQFF,TGTGCCAGCAGTGAATTATCCCCCGGGACTAGCGGTTACAATGAGCAGTTCTTC
many,TRBJ2-3,14,TRBD1,TRBV25-1,CATLATGGASPQYF,TGTGCCACTCTCGCTACAGGGGGCGCCTCTCCCCAGTATTTT
many,TRBJ1-6,18,NA,TRBV28,CASSSRTVGSSYNSPLHF,TGTGCCAGCAGCTCCCGGACCGTTGGAAGCTCCTATAATTCACCCCTCCACTTT
many,TRBJ1-4,14,NA,TRBV5-1,CASSLGGLGEKLFF,TGCGCCAGCAGCTTGGGCGGGTTAGGCGAAAAACTGTTTTTT
medium-sized,TRBJ2-1,16,NA,TRBV5-1,CASSLGAGSSYNEQFF,TGCGCCAGCAGCTTGGGGGCGGGTAGCTCCTACAATGAGCAGTTCTTC
many,TRBJ1-2,12,NA,TRBV20-1,CSARVGGNGYTF,TGCAGTGCTAGAGTGGGCGGGAATGGCTACACCTTC
many,TRBJ2-2,13,NA,TRBV19,CASSIGAGGELFF,TGTGCCAGTAGTATAGGGGCAGGCGGGGAGCTGTTTTTT
many,TRBJ2-3,11,NA,TRBV5-5,CASTLTDTQYF,TGTGCCAGCACTCTCACAGATACGCAGTATTTT
many,TRBJ2-7,15,NA,TRBV27,CASSFSGRVSYEQYF,TGTGCCAGCAGTTTCTCGGGGCGGGTCTCCTACGAGCAGTACTTC
NA,TRBJ2-7,14,NA,TRBV7-6,CASSLPYPNYEQYF,TGTGCCAGCAGCTTACCCTACCCCAACTACGAGCAGTACTTC
many,TRBJ2-5,14,NA,TRBV12-5,CASGSGRLQETQYF,TGTGCTAGTGGTTCGGGACGCCTCCAAGAGACCCAGTACTTC
many,TRBJ2-5,14,NA,TRBV7-6,CASSVPWSQETQYF,TGTGCCAGCAGCGTCCCCTGGAGCCAAGAGACCCAGTACTTC
few,TRBJ2-2,14,TRBD2,TRBV10-3,CAISDPGGSGELFF,TGTGCCATCAGTGACCCGGGGGGGTCCGGGGAGCTGTTTTTT
many,TRBJ1-1,15,TRBD1,TRBV9,CASSPAQGAATEAFF,TGTGCCAGCAGCCCGGCACAGGGGGCGGCGACTGAAGCTTTCTTT
NA,TRBJ2-1,14,TRBD2,TRBV28,CAGSDGLAANEQFF,TGTGCCGGCAGTGACGGTCTAGCGGCGAATGAGCAGTTCTTC
many,TRBJ2-1,14,NA,TRBV29-1,CSVDRRPSYNEQFF,TGCAGCGTTGACCGCCGACCATCCTACAATGAGCAGTTCTTC
NA,TRBJ2-4,12,NA,TRBV2,CASKLMGDIQYF,TGTGCCAGCAAACTGATGGGAGACATTCAGTACTTC
many,TRBJ1-1,12,NA,TRBV20-1,CSAQWTNTEAFF,TGCAGTGCCCAATGGACCAACACTGAAGCTTTCTTT
many,TRBJ1-2,13,NA,TRBV5-4,CASSQTGIDGYTF,TGTGCCAGCAGCCAAACAGGAATCGATGGCTACACCTTC
few,TRBJ2-2,16,NA,TRBV28,CASSLWVRGKAGELFF,TGTGCCAGCAGTTTATGGGTCCGAGGGAAGGCCGGGGAGCTGTTTTTT